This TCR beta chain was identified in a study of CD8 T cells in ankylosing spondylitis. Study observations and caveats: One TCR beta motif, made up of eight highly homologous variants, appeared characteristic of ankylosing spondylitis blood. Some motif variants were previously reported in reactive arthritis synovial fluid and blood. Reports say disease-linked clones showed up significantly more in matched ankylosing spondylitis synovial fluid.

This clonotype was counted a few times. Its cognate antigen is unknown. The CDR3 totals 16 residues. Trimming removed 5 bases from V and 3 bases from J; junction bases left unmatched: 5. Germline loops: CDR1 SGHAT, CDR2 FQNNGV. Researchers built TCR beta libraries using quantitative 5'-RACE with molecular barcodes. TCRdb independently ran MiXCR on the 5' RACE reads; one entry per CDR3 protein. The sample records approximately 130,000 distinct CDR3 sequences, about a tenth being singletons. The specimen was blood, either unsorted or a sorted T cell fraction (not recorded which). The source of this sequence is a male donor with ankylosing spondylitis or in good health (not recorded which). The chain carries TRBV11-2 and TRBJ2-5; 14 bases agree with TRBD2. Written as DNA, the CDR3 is TGTGCCAGCAGCCCAGGGACTAGCGGGAGCGAAGAGACCCAGTACTTC. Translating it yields CASSPGTSGSEETQYF.